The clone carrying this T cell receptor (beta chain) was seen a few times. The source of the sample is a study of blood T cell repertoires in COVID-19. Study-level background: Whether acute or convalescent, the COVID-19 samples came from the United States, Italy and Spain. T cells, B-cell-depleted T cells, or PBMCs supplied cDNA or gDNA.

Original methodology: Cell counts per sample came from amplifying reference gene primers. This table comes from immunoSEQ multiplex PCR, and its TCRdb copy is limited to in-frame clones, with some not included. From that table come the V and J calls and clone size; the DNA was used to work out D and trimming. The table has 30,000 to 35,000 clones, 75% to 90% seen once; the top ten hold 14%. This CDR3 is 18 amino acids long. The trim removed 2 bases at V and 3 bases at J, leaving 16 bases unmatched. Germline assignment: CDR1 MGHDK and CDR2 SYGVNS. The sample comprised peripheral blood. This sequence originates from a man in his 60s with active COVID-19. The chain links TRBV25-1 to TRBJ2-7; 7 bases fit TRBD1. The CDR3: CASSEAHSIQGRLYEQYF. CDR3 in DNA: TGTGCCAGCAGTGAAGCCCACTCGATACAGGGGCGCCTCTACGAGCAGTACTTC.